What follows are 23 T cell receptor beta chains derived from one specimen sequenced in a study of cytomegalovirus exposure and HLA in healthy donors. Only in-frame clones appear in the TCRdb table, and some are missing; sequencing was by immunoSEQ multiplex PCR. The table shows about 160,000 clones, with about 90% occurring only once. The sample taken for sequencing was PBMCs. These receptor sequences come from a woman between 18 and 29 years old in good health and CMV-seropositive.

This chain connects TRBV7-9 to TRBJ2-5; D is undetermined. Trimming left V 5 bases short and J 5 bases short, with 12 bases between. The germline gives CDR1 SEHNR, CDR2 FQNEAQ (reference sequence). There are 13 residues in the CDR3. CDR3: CASSHPARETQYF. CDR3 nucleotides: TGTGCCAGCAGCCACCCCGCCAGGGAGACCCAGTACTTC.

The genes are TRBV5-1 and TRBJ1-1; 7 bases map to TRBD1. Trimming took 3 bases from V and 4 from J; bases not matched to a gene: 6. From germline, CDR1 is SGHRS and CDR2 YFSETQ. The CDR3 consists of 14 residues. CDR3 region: CASSWTPGGTEAFF. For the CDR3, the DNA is TGCGCCAGCAGCTGGACTCCAGGGGGCACTGAAGCTTTCTTT.

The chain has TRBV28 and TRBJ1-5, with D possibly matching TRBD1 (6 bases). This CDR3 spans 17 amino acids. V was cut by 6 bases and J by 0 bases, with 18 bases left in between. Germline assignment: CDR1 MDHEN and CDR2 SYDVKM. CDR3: CASRPTGELYSNQPQHF. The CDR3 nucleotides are TGTGCCAGCAGACCGACAGGAGAACTTTATAGCAATCAGCCCCAGCATTTT.

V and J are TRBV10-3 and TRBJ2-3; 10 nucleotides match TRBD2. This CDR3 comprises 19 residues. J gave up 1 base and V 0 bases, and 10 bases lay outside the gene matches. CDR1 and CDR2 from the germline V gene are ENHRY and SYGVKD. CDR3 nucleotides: TGTGCCATCAGTGAGTCGCTCGGAGCGGGAGGGCCCGGCACAGATACGCAGTATTTT. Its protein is CAISESLGAGGPGTDTQYF.

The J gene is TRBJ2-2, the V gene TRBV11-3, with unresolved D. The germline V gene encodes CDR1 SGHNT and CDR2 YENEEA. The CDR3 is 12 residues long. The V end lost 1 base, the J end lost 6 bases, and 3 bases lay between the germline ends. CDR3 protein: CASSLAPGELFF. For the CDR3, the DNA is TGTGCCAGCAGCTTAGCTCCCGGGGAGCTGTTTTTT.

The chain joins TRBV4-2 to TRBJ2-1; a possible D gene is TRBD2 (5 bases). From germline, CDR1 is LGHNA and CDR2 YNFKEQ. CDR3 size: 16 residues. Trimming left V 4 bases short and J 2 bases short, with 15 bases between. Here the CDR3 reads CASSPLGVAAYNEQFF. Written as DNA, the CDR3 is TGTGCCAGCAGCCCCCTGGGAGTGGCGGCCTACAATGAGCAGTTCTTC.

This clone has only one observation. Here the CDR3 reads CASSPTGFGANVLTF. The CDR3 DNA reads as TGTGCCAGCAGCCCGACAGGGTTTGGGGCCAACGTCCTGACTTTC. The V and J genes are TRBV5-4 and TRBJ2-6; TRBD1 aligns across 7 bases. The CDR3 has 15 amino acids. V shed 4 bases and J 3 bases; nucleotides not matched to a gene: 4. CDR1 and CDR2 (germline): SGHNT, YYREEE (reference sequence).

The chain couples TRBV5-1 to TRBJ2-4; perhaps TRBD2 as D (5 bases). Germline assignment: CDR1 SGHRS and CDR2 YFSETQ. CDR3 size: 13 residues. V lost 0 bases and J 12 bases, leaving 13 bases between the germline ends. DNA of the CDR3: TGCGCCAGCAGCTTGGGAGAAGGGAGCACTCAGTACTTC. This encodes CASSLGEGSTQYF.

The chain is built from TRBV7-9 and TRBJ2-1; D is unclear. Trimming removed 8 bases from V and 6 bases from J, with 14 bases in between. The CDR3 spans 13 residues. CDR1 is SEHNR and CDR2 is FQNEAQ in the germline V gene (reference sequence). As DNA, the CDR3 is TGTGCCAGCGAGCTGACCAGGCGCAATGAGCAGTTCTTC. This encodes CASELTRRNEQFF.

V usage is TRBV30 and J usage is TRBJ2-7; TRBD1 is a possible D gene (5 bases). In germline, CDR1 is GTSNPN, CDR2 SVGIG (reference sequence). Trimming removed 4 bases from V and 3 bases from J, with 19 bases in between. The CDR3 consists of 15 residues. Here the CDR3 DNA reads TGTGCCTGGACCGGCCCCCGAGACAGTTACTACGAGCAGTACTTC. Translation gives CAWTGPRDSYYEQYF.

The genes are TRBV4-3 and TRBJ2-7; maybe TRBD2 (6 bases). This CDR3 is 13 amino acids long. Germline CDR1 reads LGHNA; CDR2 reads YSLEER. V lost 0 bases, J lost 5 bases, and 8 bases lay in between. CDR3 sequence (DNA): TGCGCCAGCAGCCAAGAAGGCGGGAACGAGCAGTACTTC. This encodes CASSQEGGNEQYF.

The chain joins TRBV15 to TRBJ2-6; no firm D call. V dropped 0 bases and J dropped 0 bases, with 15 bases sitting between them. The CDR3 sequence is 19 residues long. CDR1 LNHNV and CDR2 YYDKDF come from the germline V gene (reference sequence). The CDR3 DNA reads TGTGCCACCAGCAGAGATCTCGATACAGAAAACTCTGGGGCCAACGTCCTGACTTTC. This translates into CATSRDLDTENSGANVLTF.

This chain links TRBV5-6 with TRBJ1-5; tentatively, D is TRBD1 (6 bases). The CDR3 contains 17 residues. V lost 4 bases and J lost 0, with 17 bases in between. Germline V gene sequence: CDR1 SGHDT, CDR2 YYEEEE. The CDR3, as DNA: TGTGCCAGCAGCCGACGGACAGCTGAGTATAGCAATCAGCCCCAGCATTTT. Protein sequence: CASSRRTAEYSNQPQHF.

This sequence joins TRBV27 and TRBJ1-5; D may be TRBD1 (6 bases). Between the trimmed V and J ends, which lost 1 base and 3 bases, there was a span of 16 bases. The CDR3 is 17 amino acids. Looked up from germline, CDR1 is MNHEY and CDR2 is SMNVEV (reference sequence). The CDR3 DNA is TGTGCCAGCAGTTTATGGCCAGGGGACCCGATCAATCAGCCCCAGCATTTT. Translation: CASSLWPGDPINQPQHF.

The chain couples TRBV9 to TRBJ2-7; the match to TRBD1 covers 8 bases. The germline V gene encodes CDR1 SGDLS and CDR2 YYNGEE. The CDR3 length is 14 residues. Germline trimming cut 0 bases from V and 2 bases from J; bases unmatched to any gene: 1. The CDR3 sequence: CASSVGDRTYEQYF. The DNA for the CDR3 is TGTGCCAGCAGCGTAGGGGACAGGACCTACGAGCAGTACTTC.

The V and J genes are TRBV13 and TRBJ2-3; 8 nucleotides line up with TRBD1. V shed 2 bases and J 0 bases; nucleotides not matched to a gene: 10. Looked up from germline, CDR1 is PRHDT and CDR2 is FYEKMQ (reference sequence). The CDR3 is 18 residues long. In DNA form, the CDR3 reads TGTGCCAGCAGCTTAATCCCGGGACAGGCCGATAGCACAGATACGCAGTATTTT. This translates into CASSLIPGQADSTDTQYF.

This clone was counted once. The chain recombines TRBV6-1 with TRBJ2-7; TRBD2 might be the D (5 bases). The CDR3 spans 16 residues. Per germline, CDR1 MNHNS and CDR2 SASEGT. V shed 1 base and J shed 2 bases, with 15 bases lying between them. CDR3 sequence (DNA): TGTGCCAGCAGTGAAGATTTTACGCGGGTGGCCTACGAGCAGTACTTC. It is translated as CASSEDFTRVAYEQYF.

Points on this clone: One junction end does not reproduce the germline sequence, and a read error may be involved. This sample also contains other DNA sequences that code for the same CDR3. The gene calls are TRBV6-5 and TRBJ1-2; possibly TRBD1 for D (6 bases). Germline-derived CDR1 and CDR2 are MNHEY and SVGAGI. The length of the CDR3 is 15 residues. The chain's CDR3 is CASSYSRTVPYGYTF. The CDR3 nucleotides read TGTGCCAGCAGTTACTCGAGGACAGTGCCCTATGGCTACACCTTT.

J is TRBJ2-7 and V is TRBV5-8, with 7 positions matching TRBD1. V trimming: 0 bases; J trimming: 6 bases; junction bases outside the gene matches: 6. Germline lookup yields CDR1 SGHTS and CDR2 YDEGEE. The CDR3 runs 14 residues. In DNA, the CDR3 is TGTGCCAGCAGCTTGGGTTCGCGACAGGGCGAGCAGTACTTC. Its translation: CASSLGSRQGEQYF.

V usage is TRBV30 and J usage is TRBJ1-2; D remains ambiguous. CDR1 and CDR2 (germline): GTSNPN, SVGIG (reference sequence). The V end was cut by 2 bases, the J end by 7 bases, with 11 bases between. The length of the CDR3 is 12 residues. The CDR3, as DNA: TGTGCCTGGAGTCCCGGGAACCGTGGCTACACCTTC. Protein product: CAWSPGNRGYTF.

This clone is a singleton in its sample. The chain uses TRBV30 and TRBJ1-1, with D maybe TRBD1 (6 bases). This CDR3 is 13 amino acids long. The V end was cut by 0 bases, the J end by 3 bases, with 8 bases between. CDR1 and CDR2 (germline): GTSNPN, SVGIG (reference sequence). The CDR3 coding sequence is TGTGCCTGGAGTGTAAGGACAGACACTGAAGCTTTCTTT. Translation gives CAWSVRTDTEAFF.

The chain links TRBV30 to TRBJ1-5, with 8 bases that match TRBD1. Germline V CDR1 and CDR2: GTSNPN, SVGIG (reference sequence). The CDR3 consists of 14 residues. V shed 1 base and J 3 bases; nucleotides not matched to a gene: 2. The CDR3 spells CAWSGQGTNQPQHF. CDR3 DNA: TGTGCCTGGAGTGGACAGGGGACCAATCAGCCCCAGCATTTT.

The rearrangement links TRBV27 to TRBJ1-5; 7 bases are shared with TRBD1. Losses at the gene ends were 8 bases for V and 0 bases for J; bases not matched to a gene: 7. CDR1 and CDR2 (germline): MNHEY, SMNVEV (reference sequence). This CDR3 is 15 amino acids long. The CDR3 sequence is CASRGTDNSNQPQHF. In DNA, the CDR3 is TGTGCCAGCCGAGGGACAGACAATAGCAATCAGCCCCAGCATTTT.